The 9 T cell receptor beta chains below were found in one sample sequenced in a study of blood T cell repertoires in COVID-19 (dated by TCRdb to the early 2020s). Receptors were amplified or captured by the immunoSEQ multiplex PCR assay. TCRdb limited this immuneACCESS table to in-frame rearrangements with V and J called. A share of clones is missing; checked studies link under half to unresolved V genes, and the rest is unexplained. This sample comprises under 60,000 clones, about 86% of them detected only once. Of the sample, more than 6% is held by the ten largest clones. Sequenced input: peripheral blood. These receptor sequences come from a woman aged 60-75 years with COVID-19, enrolled during active disease.

The V call is TRBV5-1, the J call TRBJ1-5; possibly TRBD1 for D (6 bases). The V gene lost 4 bases and the J gene lost 0 bases, with 8 bases spanning the gap. The CDR3 covers 14 residues. In germline, CDR1 is SGHRS, CDR2 YFSETQ. The CDR3 reads CASSPDSSNQPQHF. CDR3 DNA sequence: TGCGCCAGCAGCCCGGACAGTAGCAATCAGCCCCAGCATTTT.

The gene calls are TRBV19 and TRBJ1-2, with D perhaps TRBD1 (6 bases). V was clipped by 7 bases and J by 4 bases, with 19 bases between them. Germline CDR1 is LNHDA and CDR2 is SQIVND (reference sequence). The CDR3 consists of 15 residues. As DNA, the CDR3 is TGTGCCAGTACCTCACGTAGGGGGAGCTTCTATGGCTACACCTTC. Translating it yields CASTSRRGSFYGYTF.

This chain uses TRBV6-4 with TRBJ2-1; D might be TRBD2 (6 bases). The V end was cut by 6 bases, the J end by 1 base, with 25 bases between. The CDR3 contains 19 residues. The V gene's germline CDR1 is MRHNA and CDR2 SNTAGT. In DNA form, the CDR3 reads TGTGCCAGCAGGTTCCTCTTCCATTCGTTAGCGGCATCCTACAATGAGCAGTTCTTC. It translates to CASRFLFHSLAASYNEQFF.

This clone was observed once. The chain carries TRBV4-1 and TRBJ1-2; unclear D gene. Looked up from germline, CDR1 is MGHRA and CDR2 is YSYEKL. Trimming pared 4 bases from V and 0 bases from J, leaving 9 bases between. CDR3 length: 14 residues. The DNA of the CDR3 is TGCGCCAGCAGCCCGGAGGGAGCTAACTATGGCTACACCTTC. Residues: CASSPEGANYGYTF.

The genes are TRBV29-1 and TRBJ1-1; a weak D match, TRBD1 (6 bases). Germline CDR1 SQVTM, CDR2 ANQGSEA. The CDR3 totals 12 residues. Trimming shortened V by 7 bases and J by 7 bases, and 16 bases separated the two germline ends. The CDR3 protein is CSERTVNGEAFF. CDR3 sequence (DNA): TGCAGCGAACGGACAGTAAACGGTGAAGCTTTCTTT.

The chain joins TRBV7-2 to TRBJ2-3; TRBD1 agrees at 8 bases. This CDR3 contains 15 residues. V trimming: 5 bases; J trimming: 0 bases; junction bases outside the gene matches: 4. Germline assignment: CDR1 SGHTA and CDR2 FQGNSA. Here the CDR3 DNA reads TGTGCCAGCAGCACCCGGACAGGGAGCACAGATACGCAGTATTTT. As protein: CASSTRTGSTDTQYF. Based on the CDR3 plus reference TRBV7-2 and TRBJ2-3, the full variable domain is GAGVSQSPSNKVTEKGKDVELRCDPISGHTALYWYRQSLGQGLEFLIYFQGNSAPDKSGLPSDRFSAERTGGSVSTLTIQRTQQEDSAVYLCASSTRTGSTDTQYFGPGTRLTVL.

The chain joins TRBV7-9 to TRBJ1-1, with D possibly being TRBD1 (6 bases). Germline V gives CDR1 SEHNR, CDR2 FQNEAQ (reference sequence). Trimming shortened V by 5 bases and J by 4 bases, and 14 bases separated the two germline ends. This CDR3 is built from 14 residues. Here the CDR3 reads CASSPQGLGTEAFF. The CDR3 nucleotides read TGTGCCAGCAGCCCCCAGGGGTTGGGCACTGAAGCTTTCTTT.

This chain connects TRBV12-5 to TRBJ2-3; TRBD1 agrees at 9 bases. The CDR3 runs 16 residues. The germline V gene has CDR1 LGHNT and CDR2 FRNRAP. V was pared by 1 base and J by 5 bases, with 7 bases of the junction left unmatched. The chain's CDR3 is CASGLGGTGLRDTQYF. CDR3 in DNA: TGTGCTAGTGGTTTGGGGGGGACAGGGCTCCGAGATACGCAGTATTTT.

This sequence joins TRBV18 and TRBJ2-1; D call uncertain. CDR3 length: 17 residues. Trimming removed 1 base at V and 5 bases at J, with 18 bases between. From germline, CDR1 is KGHSH and CDR2 LQKENI. CDR3 loop: CASSPLPESSLNNEQFF. CDR3 nucleotides: TGTGCCAGCTCACCACTGCCCGAAAGTAGCCTAAACAATGAGCAGTTCTTC. Together with reference TRBV18 and TRBJ2-1, the CDR3 gives the full variable domain: NAGVMQNPRHLVRRRGQEARLRCSPMKGHSHVYWYRQLPEEGLKFMVYLQKENIIDESGMPKERFSAEFPKEGPSILRIQQVVRGDSAAYFCASSPLPESSLNNEQFFGPGTRLTVL.